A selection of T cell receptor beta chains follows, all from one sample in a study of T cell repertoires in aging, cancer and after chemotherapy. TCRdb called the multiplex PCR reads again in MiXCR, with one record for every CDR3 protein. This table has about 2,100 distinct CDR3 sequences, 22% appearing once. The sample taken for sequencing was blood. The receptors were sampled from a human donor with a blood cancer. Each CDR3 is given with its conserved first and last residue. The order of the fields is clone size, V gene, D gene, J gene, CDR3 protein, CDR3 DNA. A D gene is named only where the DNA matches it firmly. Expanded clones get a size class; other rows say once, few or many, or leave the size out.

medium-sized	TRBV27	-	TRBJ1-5	CASSSYGSNQPQHF	TGTGCCAGCAGTTCCTACGGTAGCAATCAGCCCCAGCATTTT
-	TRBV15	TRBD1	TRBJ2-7	CATSRTGGTFEQYF	TGTGCCACCAGCAGGACAGGGGGGACGTTCGAGCAGTACTTC
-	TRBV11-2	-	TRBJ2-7	CASSLAAEGYEQYF	TGTGCCAGCAGCTTAGCGGCAGAGGGCTACGAGCAGTACTTC
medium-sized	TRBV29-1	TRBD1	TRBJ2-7	CSVAGTGGSYEQYF	TGCAGCGTTGCCGGGACAGGGGGCTCCTACGAGCAGTACTTC
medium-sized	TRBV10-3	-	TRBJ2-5	CAISEGNQETQYF	TGTGCCATCAGTGAAGGTAATCAAGAGACCCAGTACTTC
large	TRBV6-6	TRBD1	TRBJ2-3	CASTGQGESTDTQYF	TGTGCCAGCACAGGACAGGGGGAGAGCACAGATACGCAGTATTTT
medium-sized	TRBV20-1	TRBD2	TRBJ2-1	CSAPRAIAGYNEQFF	TGCAGTGCTCCCCGGGCGATAGCGGGGTACAATGAGCAGTTCTTC
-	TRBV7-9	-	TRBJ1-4	CASSFGQGGEKLFF	TGTGCCAGCAGCTTTGGGCAGGGTGGGGAAAAACTGTTTTTT
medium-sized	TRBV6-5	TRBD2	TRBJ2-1	CASSITRTSAYNEQFF	TGTGCCAGCAGTATCACAAGGACTAGCGCTTACAATGAGCAGTTCTTC
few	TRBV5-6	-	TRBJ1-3	CASSTYRTATGNTIYF	TGTGCCAGCAGCACCTACAGGACAGCTACTGGAAACACCATATATTTT
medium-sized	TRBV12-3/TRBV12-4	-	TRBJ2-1	CASSLEPGLLYNEQFF	TGTGCCAGCAGTTTAGAGCCGGGACTTCTTTACAATGAGCAGTTCTTC
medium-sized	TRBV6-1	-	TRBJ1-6	CASSEARSSPLHF	TGTGCCAGCAGTGAAGCGAGAAGCTCACCCCTCCACTTT
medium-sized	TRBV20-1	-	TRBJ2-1	CSAHGYRVDEQFF	TGCAGTGCGCACGGGTACAGGGTCGATGAGCAGTTCTTC
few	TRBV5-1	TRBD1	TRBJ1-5	CASSLEGAAYQPQHF	TGCGCCAGCAGCTTGGAGGGGGCGGCTTACCAGCCCCAGCATTTT
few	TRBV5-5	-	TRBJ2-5	CASSLTQGGQETQYF	TGTGCCAGCAGCTTGACACAGGGAGGCCAAGAGACCCAGTACTTC
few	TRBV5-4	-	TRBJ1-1	CASTSNTGTNTEAFF	TGTGCCAGCACCAGTAACACAGGAACGAACACTGAAGCTTTCTTT
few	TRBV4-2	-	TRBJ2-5	CASSQVWGVQETQYF	TGTGCCAGCAGCCAAGTCTGGGGGGTCCAAGAGACCCAGTACTTC
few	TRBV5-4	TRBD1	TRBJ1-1	CASTPGQGNTEAFF	TGTGCCAGCACCCCGGGACAGGGGAACACTGAAGCTTTCTTT
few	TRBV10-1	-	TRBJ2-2	CASSSTSNSPGELFF	TGCGCCAGCAGTTCTACTAGCAATAGTCCCGGGGAGCTGTTTTTT
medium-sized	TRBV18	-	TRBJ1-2	CASSQTGTNGYTF	TGTGCCAGCTCCCAAACCGGGACAAATGGCTACACCTTC
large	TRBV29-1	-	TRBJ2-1	CSVEFTRGEQFF	TGCAGCGTTGAATTTACTCGGGGTGAGCAGTTCTTC
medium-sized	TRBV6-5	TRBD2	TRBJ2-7	CASSYSGRGSYEQYF	TGTGCCAGCAGTTACTCCGGGAGGGGGTCCTACGAGCAGTACTTC
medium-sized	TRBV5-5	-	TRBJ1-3	CASSLGSARNVDTIYF	TGTGCCAGCAGCTTGGGATCGGCGAGGAACGTGGACACCATATATTTT
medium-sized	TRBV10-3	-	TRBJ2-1	CAIRPGKGYNEQFF	TGTGCCATCAGGCCAGGGAAAGGCTACAATGAGCAGTTCTTC
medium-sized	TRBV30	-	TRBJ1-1	CALKGQITEAFF	TGTGCCTTAAAGGGGCAAATCACTGAAGCTTTCTTT
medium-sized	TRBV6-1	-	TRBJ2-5	CASRAGQFGQETQYF	TGTGCCAGCAGGGCTGGACAGTTTGGACAAGAGACCCAGTACTTC
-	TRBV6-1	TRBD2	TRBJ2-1	CASGGSYEQFF	TGTGCCAGCGGCGGGAGTTACGAGCAGTTCTTC
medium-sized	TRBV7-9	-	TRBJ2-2	CASTRRGARPGELFF	TGTGCCAGCACCCGCCGGGGGGCGCGTCCAGGGGAGCTGTTTTTT
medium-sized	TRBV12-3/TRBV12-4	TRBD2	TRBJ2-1	CASSFSGTNEQFF	TGTGCCAGCAGTTTTAGCGGGACGAATGAGCAGTTCTTC
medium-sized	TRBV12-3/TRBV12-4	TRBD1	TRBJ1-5	CASSSPQGTAAKPQHF	TGTGCCAGCAGTTCCCCCCAAGGGACAGCCGCCAAGCCCCAGCATTTT
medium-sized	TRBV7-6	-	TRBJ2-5	CASSSNPQKVETQYF	TGTGCCAGCAGCTCAAATCCTCAGAAGGTAGAGACCCAGTACTTC
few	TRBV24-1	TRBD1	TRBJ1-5	CATSGGTGGSSNQPQHF	TGTGCCACCAGTGGCGGGACAGGGGGCTCGAGCAATCAGCCCCAGCATTTT
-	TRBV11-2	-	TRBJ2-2	CASSLSSTGWYTGELFF	TGTGCCAGCAGCTTAAGTTCCACAGGGTGGTACACCGGGGAGCTGTTTTTT
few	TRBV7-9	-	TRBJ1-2	CASSLRTAGDYGYTF	TGTGCCAGCAGCCTCCGGACAGCCGGAGACTATGGCTACACCTTC
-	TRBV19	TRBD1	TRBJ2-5	CASSIRTGSRETQYF	TGTGCCAGTAGTATCAGGACAGGGTCAAGGGAGACCCAGTACTTC
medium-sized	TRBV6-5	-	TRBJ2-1	CASKGGPSYNEQFF	TGTGCCAGTAAAGGGGGGCCCTCCTACAATGAGCAGTTCTTC
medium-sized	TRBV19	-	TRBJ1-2	CASSMARTAEYGYTF	TGTGCCAGTAGTATGGCAAGGACGGCTGAGTATGGCTACACCTTC
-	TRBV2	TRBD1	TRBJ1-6	CASSRQGGSPLHF	TGTGCCAGCAGTCGACAGGGTGGCTCACCCCTCCACTTT
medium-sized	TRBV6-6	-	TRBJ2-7	CASSRDSVGSSYEQYF	TGTGCCAGCAGTAGGGACTCTGTGGGTAGCTCCTACGAGCAGTACTTC
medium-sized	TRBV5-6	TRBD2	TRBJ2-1	CASSFYSGSLRNEQFF	TGTGCCAGCAGCTTTTATAGCGGGAGTTTGCGCAATGAGCAGTTCTTC
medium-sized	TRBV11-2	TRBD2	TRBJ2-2	CASHRLATNTGELFF	TGTGCCAGCCATAGACTAGCGACGAACACCGGGGAGCTGTTTTTT